The 2 T cell receptor beta chains listed next were all sequenced from one sample in a study of somatic mutations in cytotoxic T cells in rheumatoid arthritis. The data were produced by immunoSEQ multiplex PCR, yet TCRdb's version contains in-frame clones alone and is incomplete. The data contain 15,000 to 20,000 clones, 80% of them singletons. The sequencing input was CD8+ T cells sorted from blood. The source is an adult with rheumatoid arthritis.

This chain uses TRBV10-2 with TRBJ1-2; D is uncertain. The CDR3 sequence is 14 residues long. The V end was cut by 0 bases, the J end by 8 bases, with 13 bases between. CDR1 is WSHSY, CDR2 SAAADI, per germline. CDR3 sequence: CASSESGEGAGYTF. The CDR3 nucleotides are TGCGCCAGCAGTGAGTCGGGAGAGGGAGCCGGCTACACCTTC.

The count of this clone is one. The chain joins TRBV7-8 to TRBJ1-1; weak D call: TRBD1 (5 bases). CDR1 and CDR2 from the germline V gene are SGHVS and FQNEAQ. V dropped 2 bases and J dropped 4 bases, with 14 bases sitting between them. The CDR3 sequence is 15 residues long. DNA of the CDR3: TGTGCCAGCAGCTTATATGGGGGGATATCCACTGAAGCTTTCTTT. Its protein product is CASSLYGGISTEAFF.